This T cell receptor (beta chain) stems from a study of metastatic and nonmetastatic thyroid tumors. Study summary: Comparison of repertoires was carried out across blood and tumor or nodule tissue from malignant and benign thyroid patients. Study-wide findings and caveats: In blood and tumor, TCR beta diversity was reportedly significantly higher in malignant thyroid tumors than in benign nodules.

Study processing details: A papillary thyroid cancer distant-metastasis classifier was built from CDR3 differences across clinicopathological groups. Using MiXCR, TCRdb reanalyzed the PCR reads. TCRdb, not the original authors, processed these V and J calls. The data show around 17,000 clones, 25% seen once. A remark on this clone: What it recognizes is unknown.

CDR1 MDHEN and CDR2 SYDVKM come from the germline V gene. Trimming took 7 bases from V and 0 from J, leaving 13 bases between them. This CDR3 spans 14 amino acids. Patients underwent thyroid surgery, and none had received any treatment before it. The sample comprised adjacent normal tissue. The TCR originated in a female donor with papillary thyroid cancer or a benign thyroid nodule (not recorded which). Some clones in this sample may be carry-over from other donors' samples. The chain has TRBV28 and TRBJ2-7; the D gene is possibly TRBD2 (6 bases). The DNA for the CDR3 is TGTGCCAGCATTGGGGGGTTTAGCTCCTACGAGCAGTACTTC. Translation gives CASIGGFSSYEQYF.